Below, one TCR beta chain is given with its context. These data belong to a study of blood T cell repertoires in COVID-19. Clones were sequenced by immunoSEQ multiplex PCR, and TCRdb holds only the in-frame ones, with some missing. The sample has approximately 170,000 clones; about 85% are singletons. The CDR3 contains 15 residues. The germline V gene has CDR1 MNHNY and CDR2 SVGAGI (reference sequence). V lost 4 bases, J lost 1 base, and 10 bases lay in between. V is TRBV6-6 and J is TRBJ1-4; no definite D call. The sample was peripheral blood. The source is an elderly man with COVID-19, enrolled during active disease. CDR3: CASSSLLITNEKLFF. CDR3 coding DNA: TGTGCCAGCAGTTCCCTTTTAATAACTAATGAAAAACTGTTTTTT.